The clone carrying this T cell receptor (beta chain) was picked up many times. What it binds is not known. From about 400 ng of RNA, a library with molecular barcoded alpha/delta and beta/gamma adaptors was made. TCRdb itself ran the reads through MiXCR, one entry per CDR3 protein. The top ten hold over 35% of the sample, which has 35,000 to 50,000 distinct CDR3 sequences, 20% seen once. The data originate from a study of read filtering for tumor transcriptome and immune sequencing. Study in general: The cohort had 17 to 20 men and more than 13 women aged roughly 40 to 90, mean around 66 years. Per sample, TCR-region reads ranged about 4.05 to 11 million by IR-seq, 85 to 1273 by RNA-seq.

Germline V gives CDR1 DFQATT, CDR2 SNEGSKA (reference sequence). The germline V and J ends were trimmed by 0 bases and 5 bases, with 6 bases remaining between them. The CDR3 sequence is 12 residues long. Whole-study results and caveats: Sorted CD138-negative bone marrow cells were not purified T cells.

The sequence was collected from a donor at least 40 years old with multiple myeloma. The chain joins TRBV20-1 to TRBJ2-3; D gene unclear. Specimen: a population of CD138-negative cells sorted from bone marrow. In nucleotides, the CDR3 is TGCAGTGCTAGAGATCTTGGAGATACGCAGTATTTT. Its translation: CSARDLGDTQYF.